The present entry profiles one T cell receptor (beta chain) with its context. This entry comes from a study of blood T cell repertoires in COVID-19. The V gene lost 4 bases and the J gene lost 1 base, with 15 bases spanning the gap. Germline V lookup: CDR1 KGHDR, CDR2 SFDVKD. The CDR3 spans 16 residues. Participants' reported clinical history set cohort assignment. All exposed participants met a person with COVID-19 within 2 weeks before entering the study. In the authors' methods: Counts of nucleated cells, estimated from reference gene primer amplification, were obtained. Data came from immunoSEQ multiplex PCR; TCRdb stores just in-frame clones and leaves some out. Clonal size and the V and J genes are those of that table, whereas D and trimming came from the DNA. The sample lists 430,000 or so clones; 88% were seen once.

Sequencing input: PBMCs or T cells enriched from blood (not recorded which). This sequence was found in a woman aged 18-29 years who had been exposed to COVID-19. The rearrangement joins TRBV24-1 to TRBJ2-5, with D perhaps TRBD1 (6 bases). The CDR3 spells CATSEPDRSLQETQYF. DNA of the CDR3: TGTGCCACCAGTGAGCCAGACAGGAGCCTCCAAGAGACCCAGTACTTC.